The 21 T cell receptor beta chains given below trace back to one sample, sequenced in a study of blood T cell repertoires in COVID-19. Some clones are missing from TCRdb's copy, which holds only in-frame ones; the method was immunoSEQ multiplex PCR. Among 200,000 or so clones listed, 80% were seen once. Sequenced material: peripheral blood. The receptors derive from a human donor in a cohort sampled during active COVID-19.

Only one count was recorded for this clone. The gene calls are TRBV28 and TRBJ1-2, with a tentative D call TRBD1 (5 bases). Trimming took off 8 bases at V and 9 bases at J, with 19 bases between the two ends. Germline CDR1 and CDR2: MDHEN and SYDVKM. The CDR3 spans 13 residues. The CDR3 DNA is TGTGCCAGCGGACCGGGGGGGTATTACAGCTACACCTTC. It encodes CASGPGGYYSYTF.

The rearrangement joins TRBV14 to TRBJ2-5; a possible D gene is TRBD2 (5 bases). Germline CDR1 and CDR2: SGHDN and FVKESK. Trimming removed 0 bases at V and 6 bases at J, with 8 bases between. CDR3 length: 13 amino acids. The CDR3 protein is CASSQERGQTQYF. In DNA form, the CDR3 reads TGTGCCAGCAGCCAAGAAAGAGGGCAGACCCAGTACTTC.

This chain connects TRBV25-1 to TRBJ2-7, with 7 nucleotides matching TRBD2. V was clipped by 0 bases and J by 2 bases; unmatched bases: 10. CDR1 is MGHDK and CDR2 is SYGVNS in the germline V gene. The CDR3 has 17 residues. In DNA, the CDR3 is TGTGCCAGCAGTGAATACCCCCTGGGCGGGAGTACCTACGAGCAGTACTTC. This gives the protein CASSEYPLGGSTYEQYF.

Only one count was recorded for this clone. The chain couples TRBV9 to TRBJ2-7; 7 bases are shared with TRBD2. This CDR3 comprises 14 residues. Trimming cost V 0 bases and J 1 base; bases outside gene matches: 1. Germline CDR1 is SGDLS and CDR2 is YYNGEE. The CDR3 reads CASSVASGSYEQYF. CDR3 nucleotides: TGTGCCAGCAGCGTAGCTAGCGGTTCCTACGAGCAGTACTTC.

V and J are TRBV9 and TRBJ2-5, with D perhaps matching TRBD2 (5 bases). With 0 bases removed from V and 1 base from J, the gap between germline ends came to 10 bases. This CDR3 spans 15 amino acids. CDR1 and CDR2 from the germline V gene are SGDLS and YYNGEE. Here the CDR3 reads CASSVVGAVQETQYF. The CDR3 DNA is TGTGCCAGCAGCGTAGTGGGAGCGGTCCAAGAGACCCAGTACTTC.

This clone was seen more than once but under ten times. The V gene is TRBV7-2, the J gene TRBJ2-7, with 8 bases aligning to TRBD2. Germline values: CDR1 SGHTA, CDR2 FQGNSA. The CDR3 contains 15 residues. CDR3 nucleotides: TGTGTTACTTCGCGGGGGGCTAGCGAGTCCTACGAGCAGTACTTC. Translation: CVTSRGASESYEQYF.

The V and J genes are TRBV28 and TRBJ1-1, with TRBD1 matching over 7 bases. After removal of 5 bases from V and 0 bases from J, the junction contained 6 bases not matched to a gene. This CDR3 contains 15 residues. Germline V lookup: CDR1 MDHEN, CDR2 SYDVKM. CDR3 protein: CASSRGQNMNTEAFF. The CDR3 coding sequence is TGTGCCAGCAGTCGGGGACAGAACATGAACACTGAAGCTTTCTTT.

J is TRBJ1-2 and V is TRBV25-1; possibly TRBD1 for D (6 bases). Trimming took 6 bases from V and 7 from J, leaving 15 bases between them. The germline V gene has CDR1 MGHDK and CDR2 SYGVNS. The CDR3 spans 13 residues. The DNA for the CDR3 is TGTGCCAGCAGCTCGACAGGTTTTGGTGGCTACACCTTC. Its protein is CASSSTGFGGYTF.

The V and J genes are TRBV4-1 and TRBJ2-5, with D unclear. The CDR3 consists of 14 residues. CDR1 and CDR2 from the germline V gene are MGHRA and YSYEKL. Trimming shortened V by 0 bases and J by 5 bases, and 10 bases separated the two germline ends. The CDR3 sequence: CASSQDPERETQYF. In nucleotides, the CDR3 is TGCGCCAGCAGCCAAGACCCGGAGAGGGAGACCCAGTACTTC.

The chain recombines TRBV5-1 with TRBJ2-5; TRBD1 aligns across 8 bases. CDR1 SGHRS and CDR2 YFSETQ come from the germline V gene. Trimming removed 4 bases from V and 3 bases from J; junction bases left unmatched: 5. This CDR3 has 14 residues. CDR3 bases: TGCGCCAGCAGCAGCTGGACAGGGAAAGAGACCCAGTACTTC. Translating it yields CASSSWTGKETQYF.

V gene TRBV4-3 combines with J gene TRBJ2-1; D is possibly TRBD2 (5 bases). The germline V gene encodes CDR1 LGHNA and CDR2 YSLEER. There are 15 residues in the CDR3. With 1 base removed from V and 2 bases from J, the gap between germline ends came to 9 bases. The CDR3 DNA is TGCGCCAGCAGCCAAGGGAGTAGCGCCTACAATGAGCAGTTCTTC. It codes for CASSQGSSAYNEQFF.

The chain has TRBV7-3 and TRBJ2-1; 8 bases align to TRBD2. This CDR3 has 16 residues. Looked up from germline, CDR1 is SGHTA and CDR2 is FQGTGA. Unmatched junction bases numbered 8, after V lost 3 bases and J lost 4 bases. In DNA, the CDR3 is TGTGCCAGCAGCTTGATCATGACTAGCGAGTACAATGAGCAGTTCTTC. Its translation: CASSLIMTSEYNEQFF.

The V call is TRBV15, the J call TRBJ1-1; TRBD1 aligns across 7 bases. Germline values: CDR1 LNHNV, CDR2 YYDKDF (reference sequence). With V trimmed by 2 bases and J by 1 base, 7 bases remained unmatched. The CDR3 is made up of 16 amino acids. This chain's CDR3 is CATSRPPWTGNTEAFF. The CDR3 DNA reads TGTGCCACCAGCAGACCACCCTGGACAGGGAACACTGAAGCTTTCTTT.

This clone was observed a handful of times. This chain uses TRBV5-1 with TRBJ1-1, with TRBD1 identical over 9 bases. V lost 1 base, J lost 0 bases, and 1 base stayed unmatched. In germline, CDR1 is SGHRS, CDR2 YFSETQ. The CDR3 is 15 residues long. The CDR3 region is CASSLTGGVNTEAFF. The DNA for the CDR3 is TGCGCCAGCAGCTTGACAGGGGGCGTGAACACTGAAGCTTTCTTT. The full variable domain, in which reference TRBV5-1 and TRBJ1-1 provide the parts outside the CDR3, is KAGVTQTPRYLIKTRGQQVTLSCSPISGHRSVSWYQQTPGQGLQFLFEYFSETQRNKGNFPGRFSGRQFSNSRSEMNVSTLELGDSALYLCASSLTGGVNTEAFFGQGTRLTVV.

This clone was detected a few times. The rearrangement links TRBV27 to TRBJ2-2, with 8 bases identical to TRBD1. V was clipped by 7 bases and J by 0 bases; unmatched bases: 7. The CDR3 runs 16 residues. Per germline, CDR1 MNHEY and CDR2 SMNVEV (reference sequence). The DNA for the CDR3 is TGTGCCAGCATCAAGGGGGGACAGGCGAACACCGGGGAGCTGTTTTTT. Its protein product is CASIKGGQANTGELFF.

This clone was recorded a few times. V and J are TRBV6-4 and TRBJ1-5; D is undetermined. V was trimmed by 3 bases and J by 1 base, leaving 4 bases between them. The germline V gene encodes CDR1 MRHNA and CDR2 SNTAGT. This CDR3 contains 13 residues. The CDR3 nucleotides read TGTGCCAGCAGTGAGGGCAGCAATCAGCCCCAGCATTTT. The encoded protein is CASSEGSNQPQHF.

V usage is TRBV7-9 and J usage is TRBJ2-1; TRBD2 matches 14 bases. Trimming took 5 bases from V and 5 from J; bases not matched to a gene: 8. Per germline, CDR1 SEHNR and CDR2 FQNEAQ (reference sequence). This CDR3 is built from 17 residues. The CDR3 DNA follows: TGTGCCAGCAGCCCCCGGACTAGCGGGGGGATAAACAATGAGCAGTTCTTC. Residues: CASSPRTSGGINNEQFF.

In this sample, this clone turned up a few times. The V gene is TRBV7-2, the J gene TRBJ2-7; 7 bases line up with TRBD1. Germline values: CDR1 SGHTA, CDR2 FQGNSA. The CDR3 contains 15 residues. V lost 0 bases and J lost 2; bases outside the gene matches: 4. Here the CDR3 DNA reads TGTGCCAGCAGCTTAGCGGACAGGTCAGCCTACGAGCAGTACTTC. Its translation is CASSLADRSAYEQYF.

The V gene is TRBV25-1, the J gene TRBJ2-7; 8 bases align to TRBD1. There are 14 residues in the CDR3. After removal of 2 bases from V and 1 base from J, the junction contained 1 base not matched to a gene. Germline V gene data show CDR1 as MGHDK and CDR2 as SYGVNS. CDR3 protein: CASSEQGASYEQYF. CDR3 sequence (DNA): TGTGCCAGCAGTGAACAGGGGGCTTCCTACGAGCAGTACTTC.

CDR3 DNA: TGTGCCAGCAGCCGGGGACTCGGAGAGACCCAGTACTTC. This translates into CASSRGLGETQYF. The chain uses TRBV7-2 and TRBJ2-5; maybe TRBD2 (6 bases). Looked up from germline, CDR1 is SGHTA and CDR2 is FQGNSA. The CDR3 sequence is 13 residues long. Trimming stripped 5 bases from V and 4 bases from J, with 11 bases between.

This clone was observed a few times. The chain employs TRBV7-3 and TRBJ2-2; D is possibly TRBD2 (5 bases). Trimming removed 5 bases at V and 0 bases at J, with 10 bases between. CDR3 length: 15 amino acids. The germline CDR1 and CDR2 sequences are SGHTA and FQGTGA. CDR3 sequence: CASSLYGANTGELFF. CDR3 bases: TGTGCCAGCAGCCTCTACGGGGCGAACACCGGGGAGCTGTTTTTT.